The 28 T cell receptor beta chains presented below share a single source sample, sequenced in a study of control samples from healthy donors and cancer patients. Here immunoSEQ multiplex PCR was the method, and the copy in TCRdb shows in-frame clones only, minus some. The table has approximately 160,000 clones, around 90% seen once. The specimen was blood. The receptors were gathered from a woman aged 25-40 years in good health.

The CDR3: CASSSGGSYEQYF. The CDR3 nucleotides read TGTGCCAGTAGTAGTGGCGGCTCCTACGAGCAGTACTTC. This chain connects TRBV19 to TRBJ2-7; D is uncertain. This CDR3 contains 13 residues. CDR1 is LNHDA and CDR2 is SQIVND in the germline V gene (reference sequence). V shed 4 bases and J shed 0 bases, with 7 bases lying between them.

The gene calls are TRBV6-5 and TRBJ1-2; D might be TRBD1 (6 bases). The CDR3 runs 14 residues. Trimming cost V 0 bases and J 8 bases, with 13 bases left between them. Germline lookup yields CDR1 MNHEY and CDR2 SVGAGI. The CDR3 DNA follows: TGTGCCAGCAGTTACTCCGGGGGGGCGGAGGGCTACACCTTC. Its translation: CASSYSGGAEGYTF.

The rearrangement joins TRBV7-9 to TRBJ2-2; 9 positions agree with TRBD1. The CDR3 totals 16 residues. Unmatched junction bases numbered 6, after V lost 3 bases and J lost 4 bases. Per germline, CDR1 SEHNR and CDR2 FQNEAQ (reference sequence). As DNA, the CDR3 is TGTGCCAGCAGCTTCACCGGGACAGGGACCACCGGGGAGCTGTTTTTT. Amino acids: CASSFTGTGTTGELFF.

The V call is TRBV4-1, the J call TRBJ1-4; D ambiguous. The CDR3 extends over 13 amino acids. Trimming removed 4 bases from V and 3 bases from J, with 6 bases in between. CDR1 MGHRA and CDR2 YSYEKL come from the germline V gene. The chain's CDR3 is CASSPAANEKLFF. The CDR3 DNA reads TGCGCCAGCAGCCCGGCGGCTAATGAAAAACTGTTTTTT.

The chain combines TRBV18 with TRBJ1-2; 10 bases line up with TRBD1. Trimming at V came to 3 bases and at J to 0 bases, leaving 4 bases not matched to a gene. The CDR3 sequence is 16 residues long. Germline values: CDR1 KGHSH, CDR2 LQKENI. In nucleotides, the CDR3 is TGTGCCAGCTCACCGACGACAGGGGGCCCTAACTATGGCTACACCTTC. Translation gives CASSPTTGGPNYGYTF. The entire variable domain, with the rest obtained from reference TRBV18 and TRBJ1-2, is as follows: NAGVMQNPRHLVRRRGQEARLRCSPMKGHSHVYWYRQLPEEGLKFMVYLQKENIIDESGMPKERFSAEFPKEGPSILRIQQVVRGDSAAYFCASSPTTGGPNYGYTFGSGTRLTVV.

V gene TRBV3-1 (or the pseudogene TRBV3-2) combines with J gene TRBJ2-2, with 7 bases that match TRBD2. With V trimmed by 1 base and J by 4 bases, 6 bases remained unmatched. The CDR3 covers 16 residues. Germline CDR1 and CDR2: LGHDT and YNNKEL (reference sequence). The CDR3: CASSQVELAFTGELFF. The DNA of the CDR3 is TGTGCCAGCAGCCAAGTAGAACTAGCGTTCACCGGGGAGCTGTTTTTT.

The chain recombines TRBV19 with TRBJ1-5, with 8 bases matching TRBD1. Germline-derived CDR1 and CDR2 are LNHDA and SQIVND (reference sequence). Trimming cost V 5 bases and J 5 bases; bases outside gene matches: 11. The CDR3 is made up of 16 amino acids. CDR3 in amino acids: CASSPYGTGGHQPQHF. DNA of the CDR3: TGTGCCAGTAGTCCATACGGGACAGGAGGGCATCAGCCCCAGCATTTT.

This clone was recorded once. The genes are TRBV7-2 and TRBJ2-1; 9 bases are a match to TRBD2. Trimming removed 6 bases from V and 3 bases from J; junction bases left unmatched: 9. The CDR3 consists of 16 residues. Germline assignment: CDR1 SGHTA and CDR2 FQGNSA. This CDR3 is CASRKSGLANYNEQFF. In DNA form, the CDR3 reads TGTGCCAGCAGGAAGTCGGGACTAGCAAACTACAATGAGCAGTTCTTC.

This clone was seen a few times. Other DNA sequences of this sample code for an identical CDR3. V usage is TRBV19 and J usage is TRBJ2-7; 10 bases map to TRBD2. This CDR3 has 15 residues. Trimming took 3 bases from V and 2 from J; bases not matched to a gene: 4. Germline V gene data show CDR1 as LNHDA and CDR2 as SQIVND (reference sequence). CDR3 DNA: TGTGCCAGTAGTATCTCCGGGACTAGCGCCTACGAGCAGTACTTC. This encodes CASSISGTSAYEQYF.

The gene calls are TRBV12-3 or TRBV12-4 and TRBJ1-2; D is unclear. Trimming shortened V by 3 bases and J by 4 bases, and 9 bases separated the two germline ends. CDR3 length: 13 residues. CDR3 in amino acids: CASSLSGPYGYTF. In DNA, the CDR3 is TGTGCCAGCAGTTTGTCGGGTCCCTATGGCTACACCTTC.

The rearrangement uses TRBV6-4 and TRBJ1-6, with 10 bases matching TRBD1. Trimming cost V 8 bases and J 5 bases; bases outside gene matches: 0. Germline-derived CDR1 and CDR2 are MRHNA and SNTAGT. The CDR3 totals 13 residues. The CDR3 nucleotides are TGTGCCAGCGGGACAGGGGATAATTCACCCCTCCACTTT. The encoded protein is CASGTGDNSPLHF.

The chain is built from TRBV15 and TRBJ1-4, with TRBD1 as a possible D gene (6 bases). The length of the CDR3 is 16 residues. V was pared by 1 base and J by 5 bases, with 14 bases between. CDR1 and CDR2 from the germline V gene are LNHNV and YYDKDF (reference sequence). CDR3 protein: CATSRVFGQRNEKLFF. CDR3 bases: TGTGCCACCAGCAGAGTATTCGGACAGAGAAATGAAAAACTGTTTTTT.

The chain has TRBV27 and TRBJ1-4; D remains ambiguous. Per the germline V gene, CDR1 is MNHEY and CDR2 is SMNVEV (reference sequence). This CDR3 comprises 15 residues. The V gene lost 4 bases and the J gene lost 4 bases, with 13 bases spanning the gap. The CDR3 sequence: CASSSAGPINEKLFF. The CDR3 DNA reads TGTGCCAGCAGTTCGGCGGGCCCTATTAATGAAAAACTGTTTTTT.

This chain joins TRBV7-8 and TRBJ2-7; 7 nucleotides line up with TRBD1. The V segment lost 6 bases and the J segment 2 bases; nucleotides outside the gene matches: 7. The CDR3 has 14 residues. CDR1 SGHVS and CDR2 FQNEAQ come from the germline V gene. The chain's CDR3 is CASRPGTVPYEQYF. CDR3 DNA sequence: TGTGCCAGCAGACCCGGGACAGTCCCCTACGAGCAGTACTTC.

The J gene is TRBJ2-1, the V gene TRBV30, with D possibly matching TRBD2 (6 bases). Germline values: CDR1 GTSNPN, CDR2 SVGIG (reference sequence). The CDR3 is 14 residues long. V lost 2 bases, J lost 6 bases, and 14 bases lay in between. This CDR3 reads CAWSSSGVGNEQFF. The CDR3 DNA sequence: TGTGCCTGGAGTAGTTCGGGAGTTGGCAATGAGCAGTTCTTC.

CDR3 sequence reads: CASSGGRVDLETQYF. The CDR3 nucleotides are TGTGCCAGCAGTGGGGGTAGGGTGGATTTGGAGACCCAGTACTTC. The chain links TRBV2 to TRBJ2-5; D is ambiguous. The CDR3 runs 15 residues. V lost 4 bases to trimming and J lost 5 bases, with 17 bases between them. The germline V gene encodes CDR1 SNHLY and CDR2 FYNNEI.

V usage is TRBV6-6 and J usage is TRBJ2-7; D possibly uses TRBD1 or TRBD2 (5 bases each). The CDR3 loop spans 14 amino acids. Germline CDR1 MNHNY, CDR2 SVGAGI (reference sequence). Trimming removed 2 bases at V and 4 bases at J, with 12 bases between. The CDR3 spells CASSYPGAGYEQYF. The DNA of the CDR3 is TGTGCCAGCAGTTACCCCGGGGCGGGTTACGAGCAGTACTTC.

This CDR3 is CASSREQVANTGELFF. The CDR3 coding sequence is TGTGCCAGCAGTCGAGAGCAGGTTGCGAACACCGGGGAGCTGTTTTTT. The J gene is TRBJ2-2, the V gene TRBV7-3; D gene uncertain. Trimming removed 6 bases from V and 0 bases from J, with 14 bases in between. Germline lookup yields CDR1 SGHTA and CDR2 FQGTGA. There are 16 residues in the CDR3.

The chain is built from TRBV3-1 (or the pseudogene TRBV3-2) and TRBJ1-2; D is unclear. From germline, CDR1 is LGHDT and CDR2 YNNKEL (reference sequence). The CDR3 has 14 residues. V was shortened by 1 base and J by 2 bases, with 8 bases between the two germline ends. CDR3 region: CASSQGRGNYGYTF. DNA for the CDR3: TGTGCCAGCAGCCAAGGGAGAGGGAACTATGGCTACACCTTC.

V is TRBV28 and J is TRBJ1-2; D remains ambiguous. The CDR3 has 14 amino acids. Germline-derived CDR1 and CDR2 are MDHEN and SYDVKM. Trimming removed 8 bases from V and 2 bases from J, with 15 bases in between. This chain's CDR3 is CASGTLDTNYGYTF. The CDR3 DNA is TGTGCCAGCGGAACCCTCGACACCAACTATGGCTACACCTTC.

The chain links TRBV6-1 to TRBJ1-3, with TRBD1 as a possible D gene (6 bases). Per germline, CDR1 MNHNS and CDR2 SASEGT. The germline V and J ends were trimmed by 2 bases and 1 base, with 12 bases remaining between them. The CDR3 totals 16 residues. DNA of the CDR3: TGTGCCAGCAGTGAAAGTGGACAGACATCTGGAAACACCATATATTTT. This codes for CASSESGQTSGNTIYF.

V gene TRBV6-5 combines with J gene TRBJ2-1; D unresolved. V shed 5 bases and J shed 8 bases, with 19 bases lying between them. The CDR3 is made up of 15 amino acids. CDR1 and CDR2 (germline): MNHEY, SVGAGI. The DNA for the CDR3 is TGTGCCAGCAGTCTATACGTCTCAACTTGGGATGAGCAGTTCTTC. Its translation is CASSLYVSTWDEQFF.

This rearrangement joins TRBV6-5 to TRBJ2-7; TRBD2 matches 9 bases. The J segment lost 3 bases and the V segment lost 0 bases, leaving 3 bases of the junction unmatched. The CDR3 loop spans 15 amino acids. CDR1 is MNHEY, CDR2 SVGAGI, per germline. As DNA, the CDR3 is TGTGCCAGCAGTTACTCGACTAGCGGCCACTACGAGCAGTACTTC. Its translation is CASSYSTSGHYEQYF.

Here the CDR3 reads CAIRRGSDTDTQYF. The CDR3 DNA sequence: TGTGCCATCAGGAGGGGGTCGGACACAGATACGCAGTATTTT. The chain recombines TRBV10-3 with TRBJ2-3, with D possibly TRBD1 on 6 matching bases. Germline loops: CDR1 ENHRY, CDR2 SYGVKD. Deletions cut 6 bases from V and 2 bases from J, with 12 bases between. The CDR3 is made up of 14 amino acids.

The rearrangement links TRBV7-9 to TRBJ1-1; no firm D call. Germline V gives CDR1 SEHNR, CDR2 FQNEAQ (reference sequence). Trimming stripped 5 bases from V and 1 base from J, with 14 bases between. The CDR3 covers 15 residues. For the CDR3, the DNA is TGTGCCAGCAGCCTCTTTACTTCGAGGAACACTGAAGCTTTCTTT. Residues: CASSLFTSRNTEAFF.

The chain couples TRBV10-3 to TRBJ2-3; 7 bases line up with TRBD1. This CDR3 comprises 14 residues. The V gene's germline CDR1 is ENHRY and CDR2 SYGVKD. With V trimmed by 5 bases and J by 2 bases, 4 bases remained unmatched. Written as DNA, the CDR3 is TGTGCCATCAGTTCCGGGACAGACACAGATACGCAGTATTTT. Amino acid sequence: CAISSGTDTDTQYF.

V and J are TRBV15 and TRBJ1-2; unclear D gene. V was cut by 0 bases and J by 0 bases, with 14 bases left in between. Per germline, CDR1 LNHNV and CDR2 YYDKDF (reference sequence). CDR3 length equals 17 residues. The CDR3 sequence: CATSRDGQSRSNYGYTF. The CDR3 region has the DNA TGTGCCACCAGCAGAGATGGGCAATCGCGATCTAACTATGGCTACACCTTC.

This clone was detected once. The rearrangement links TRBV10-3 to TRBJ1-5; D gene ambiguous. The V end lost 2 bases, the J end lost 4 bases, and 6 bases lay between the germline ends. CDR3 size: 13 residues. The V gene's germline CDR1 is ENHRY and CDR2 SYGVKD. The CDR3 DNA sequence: TGTGCCATCAGTGAGCTCCGTAATCAGCCCCAGCATTTT. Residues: CAISELRNQPQHF.